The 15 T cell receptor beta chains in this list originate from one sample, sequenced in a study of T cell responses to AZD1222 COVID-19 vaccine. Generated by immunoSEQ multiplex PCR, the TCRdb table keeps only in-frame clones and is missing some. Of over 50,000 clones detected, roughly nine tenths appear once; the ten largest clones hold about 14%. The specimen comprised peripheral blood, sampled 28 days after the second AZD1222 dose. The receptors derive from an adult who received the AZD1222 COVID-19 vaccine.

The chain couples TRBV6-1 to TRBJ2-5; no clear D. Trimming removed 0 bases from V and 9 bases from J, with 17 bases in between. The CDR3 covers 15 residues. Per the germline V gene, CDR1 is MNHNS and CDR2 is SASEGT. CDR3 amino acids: CASSEARLLRAAQYF. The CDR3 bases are TGTGCCAGCAGTGAAGCTCGCCTGTTAAGGGCGGCCCAGTACTTC.

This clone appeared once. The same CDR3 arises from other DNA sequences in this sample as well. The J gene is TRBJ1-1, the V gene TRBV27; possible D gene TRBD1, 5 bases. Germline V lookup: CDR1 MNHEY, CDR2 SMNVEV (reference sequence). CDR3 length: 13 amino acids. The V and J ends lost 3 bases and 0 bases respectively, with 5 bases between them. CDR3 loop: CASSLTVNTEAFF. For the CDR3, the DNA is TGTGCCAGCAGTTTGACAGTGAACACTGAAGCTTTCTTT.

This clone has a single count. The CDR3 reads CASSQRAGSAHGETQYF. The CDR3 region has the DNA TGCGCCAGCAGCCAACGGGCCGGGAGTGCTCATGGGGAGACCCAGTACTTC. V is TRBV4-1 and J is TRBJ2-5; D possibly corresponds to TRBD2 (6 bases). V lost 2 bases to trimming and J lost 5 bases, with 21 bases between them. Germline V lookup: CDR1 MGHRA, CDR2 YSYEKL. The CDR3 extends over 17 amino acids.

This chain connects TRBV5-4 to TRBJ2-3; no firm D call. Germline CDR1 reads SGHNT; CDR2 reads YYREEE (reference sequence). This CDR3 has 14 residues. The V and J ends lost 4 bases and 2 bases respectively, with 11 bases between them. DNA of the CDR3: TGTGCCAGCAGCCCCCCGTTCGACACAGATACGCAGTATTTT. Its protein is CASSPPFDTDTQYF.

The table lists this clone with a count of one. For the CDR3, the DNA is TGTGCCAGCAGCCAAGGAGTCCAGGGGGAATACGAGCAGTACTTC. Its translation is CASSQGVQGEYEQYF. The chain joins TRBV3-1 (or the pseudogene TRBV3-2) to TRBJ2-7; 7 nucleotides align to TRBD1. This CDR3 has 15 residues. Germline assignment: CDR1 LGHDT and CDR2 YNNKEL (reference sequence). V dropped 1 base and J dropped 4; count of bases not matched to a gene: 7.

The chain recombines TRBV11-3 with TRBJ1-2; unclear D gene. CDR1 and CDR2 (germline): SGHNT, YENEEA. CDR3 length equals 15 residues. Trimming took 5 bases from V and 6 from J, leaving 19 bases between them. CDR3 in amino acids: CASSPKTGGGDGYTF. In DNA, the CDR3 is TGTGCCAGCAGCCCCAAGACCGGAGGCGGAGATGGCTACACCTTC.

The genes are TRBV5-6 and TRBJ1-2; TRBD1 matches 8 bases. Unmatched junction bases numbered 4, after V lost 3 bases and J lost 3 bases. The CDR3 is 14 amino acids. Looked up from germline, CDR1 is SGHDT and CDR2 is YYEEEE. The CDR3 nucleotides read TGTGCCAGCAGCTCACGACAGGGGTACTATGGCTACACCTTC. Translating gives CASSSRQGYYGYTF.

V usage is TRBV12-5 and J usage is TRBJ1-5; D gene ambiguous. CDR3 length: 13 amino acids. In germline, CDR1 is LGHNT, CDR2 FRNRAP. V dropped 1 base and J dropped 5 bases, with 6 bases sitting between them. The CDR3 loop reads CASGLGGDQPQHF. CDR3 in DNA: TGTGCTAGTGGTTTGGGTGGGGATCAGCCCCAGCATTTT.

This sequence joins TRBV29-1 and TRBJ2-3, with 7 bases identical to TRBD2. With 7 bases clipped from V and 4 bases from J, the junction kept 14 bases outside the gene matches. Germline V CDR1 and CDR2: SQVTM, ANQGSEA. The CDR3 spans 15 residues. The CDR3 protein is CSALTGAGVPDTQYF. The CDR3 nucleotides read TGCAGCGCGTTAACCGGGGCGGGAGTACCAGATACGCAGTATTTT.

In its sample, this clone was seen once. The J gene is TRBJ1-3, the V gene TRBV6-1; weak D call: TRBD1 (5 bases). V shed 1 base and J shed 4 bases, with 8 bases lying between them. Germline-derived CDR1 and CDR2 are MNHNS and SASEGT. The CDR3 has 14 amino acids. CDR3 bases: TGTGCCAGCAGTGAAGACAGGTCCGGAAACACCATATATTTT. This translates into CASSEDRSGNTIYF.

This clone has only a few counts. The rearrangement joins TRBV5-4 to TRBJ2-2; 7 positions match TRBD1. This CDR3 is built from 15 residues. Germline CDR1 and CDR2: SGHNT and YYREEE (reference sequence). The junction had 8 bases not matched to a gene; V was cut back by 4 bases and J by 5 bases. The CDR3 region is CASSLGTAGTGELFF. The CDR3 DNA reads TGTGCCAGCAGCCTGGGGACAGCTGGAACCGGGGAGCTGTTTTTT.

CDR3: CASSQSGGSEQYF. The CDR3 region has the DNA TGTGCCAGCAGCCAGAGCGGCGGGAGCGAGCAGTACTTC. The genes are TRBV7-9 and TRBJ2-7, with 7 nucleotides matching TRBD2. The CDR3 has 13 residues. Germline values: CDR1 SEHNR, CDR2 FQNEAQ (reference sequence). Trimming at V came to 5 bases and at J to 6 bases, leaving 7 bases not matched to a gene.

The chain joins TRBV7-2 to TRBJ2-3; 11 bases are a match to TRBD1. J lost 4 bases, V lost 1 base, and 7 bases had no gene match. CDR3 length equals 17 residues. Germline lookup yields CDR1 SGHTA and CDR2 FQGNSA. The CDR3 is CASSLVPPGQGADTQYF. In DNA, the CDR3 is TGTGCCAGCAGCTTAGTCCCTCCGGGACAGGGGGCAGATACGCAGTATTTT.

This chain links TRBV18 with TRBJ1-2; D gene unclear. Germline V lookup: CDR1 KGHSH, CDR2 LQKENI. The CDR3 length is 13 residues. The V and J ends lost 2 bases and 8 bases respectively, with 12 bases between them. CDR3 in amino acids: CASSPRWEVGYTF. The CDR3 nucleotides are TGTGCCAGCTCACCAAGGTGGGAGGTCGGCTACACCTTC.

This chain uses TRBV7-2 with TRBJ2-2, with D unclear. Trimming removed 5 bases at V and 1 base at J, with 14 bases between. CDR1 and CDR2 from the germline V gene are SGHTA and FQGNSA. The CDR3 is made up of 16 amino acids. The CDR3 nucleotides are TGTGCCAGCAGCCCCGCCAGGTCGCGGAACACCGGGGAGCTGTTTTTT. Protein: CASSPARSRNTGELFF.